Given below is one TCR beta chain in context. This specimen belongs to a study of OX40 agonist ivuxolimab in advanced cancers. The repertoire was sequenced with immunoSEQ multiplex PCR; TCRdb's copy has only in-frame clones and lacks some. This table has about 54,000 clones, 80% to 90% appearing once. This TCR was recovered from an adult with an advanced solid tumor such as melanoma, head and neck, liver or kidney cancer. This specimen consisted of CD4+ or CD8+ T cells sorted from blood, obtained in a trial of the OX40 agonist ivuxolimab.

The CDR3 coding sequence is TGCGCCAGCAGCCAAGGTAGGACAGGGCTCTCGACTGAAGCTTTCTTT. Its protein is CASSQGRTGLSTEAFF. The chain joins TRBV4-1 to TRBJ1-1, with 8 bases fitting TRBD1. The CDR3 loop spans 16 amino acids. The germline V gene encodes CDR1 MGHRA and CDR2 YSYEKL. Trimming at V came to 1 base and at J to 5 bases, leaving 9 bases not matched to a gene.